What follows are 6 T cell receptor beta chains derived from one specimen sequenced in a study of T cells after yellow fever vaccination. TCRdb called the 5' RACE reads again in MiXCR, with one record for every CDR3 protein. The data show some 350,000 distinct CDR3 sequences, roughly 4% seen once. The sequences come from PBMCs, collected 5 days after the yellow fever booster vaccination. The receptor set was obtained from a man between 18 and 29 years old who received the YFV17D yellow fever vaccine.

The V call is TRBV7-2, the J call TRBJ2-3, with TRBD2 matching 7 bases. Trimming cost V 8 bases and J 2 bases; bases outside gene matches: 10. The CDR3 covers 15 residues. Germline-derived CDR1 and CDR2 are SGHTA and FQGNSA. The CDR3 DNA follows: TGTGCCAGCGTCATCCAGGGAGGGGTCACAGATACGCAGTATTTT. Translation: CASVIQGGVTDTQYF.

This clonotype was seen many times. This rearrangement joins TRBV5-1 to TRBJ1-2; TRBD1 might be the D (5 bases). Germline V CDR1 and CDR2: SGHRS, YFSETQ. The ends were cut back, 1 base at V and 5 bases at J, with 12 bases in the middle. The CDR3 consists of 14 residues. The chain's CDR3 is CASSLSPGPYGYTF. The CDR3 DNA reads TGCGCCAGCAGCTTGTCTCCAGGGCCTTATGGCTACACCTTC.

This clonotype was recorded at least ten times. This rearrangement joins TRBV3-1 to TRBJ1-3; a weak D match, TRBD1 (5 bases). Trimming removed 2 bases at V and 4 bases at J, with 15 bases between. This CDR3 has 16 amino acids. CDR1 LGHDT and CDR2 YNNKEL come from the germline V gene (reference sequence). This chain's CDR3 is CASSQTSGLSGNTIYF. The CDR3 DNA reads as TGTGCCAGCAGCCAAACTTCGGGGCTGTCCGGAAACACCATATATTTT. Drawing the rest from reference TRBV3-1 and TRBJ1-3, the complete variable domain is DTAVSQTPKYLVTQMGNDKSIKCEQNLGHDTMYWYKQDSKKFLKIMFSYNNKELIINETVPNRFSPKSPDKAHLNLHINSLELGDSAVYFCASSQTSGLSGNTIYFGEGSWLTVV.

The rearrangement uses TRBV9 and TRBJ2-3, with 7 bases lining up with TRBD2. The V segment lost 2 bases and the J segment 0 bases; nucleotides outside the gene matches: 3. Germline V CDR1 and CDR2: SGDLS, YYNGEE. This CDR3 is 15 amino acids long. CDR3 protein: CASSVQRGSTDTQYF. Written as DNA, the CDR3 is TGTGCCAGCAGCGTGCAGCGGGGTAGCACAGATACGCAGTATTTT.

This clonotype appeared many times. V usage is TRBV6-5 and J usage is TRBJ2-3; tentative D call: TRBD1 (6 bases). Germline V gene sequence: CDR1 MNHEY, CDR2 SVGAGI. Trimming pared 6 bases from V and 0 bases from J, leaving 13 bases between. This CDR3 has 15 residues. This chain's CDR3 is CASRVQGFSTDTQYF. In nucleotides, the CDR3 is TGTGCCAGCAGGGTACAGGGTTTTAGCACAGATACGCAGTATTTT.

CDR3 sequence (DNA): TGTGCCAGCAGCTCGACCTTGAAAACTGGGAATTCACCCCTCCACTTT. Its protein is CASSSTLKTGNSPLHF. This rearrangement joins TRBV11-2 to TRBJ1-6, with D uncertain. Looked up from germline, CDR1 is SGHAT and CDR2 is FQNNGV. The V end was cut by 4 bases, the J end by 7 bases, with 17 bases between. The CDR3 loop spans 16 amino acids.